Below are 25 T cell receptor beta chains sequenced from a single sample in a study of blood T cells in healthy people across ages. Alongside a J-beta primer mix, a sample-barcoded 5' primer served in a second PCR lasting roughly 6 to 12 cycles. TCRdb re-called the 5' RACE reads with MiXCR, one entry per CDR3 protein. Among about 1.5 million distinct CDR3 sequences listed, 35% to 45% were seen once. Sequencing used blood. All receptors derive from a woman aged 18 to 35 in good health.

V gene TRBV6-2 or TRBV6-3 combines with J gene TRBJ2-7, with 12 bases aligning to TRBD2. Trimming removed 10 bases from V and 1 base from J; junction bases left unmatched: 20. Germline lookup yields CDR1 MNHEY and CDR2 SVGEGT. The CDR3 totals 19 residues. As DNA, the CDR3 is TGTGCCATCGCTGGGCCTGGACTAGCGGGACCCTTGGCATCCTACGAGCAGTACTTC. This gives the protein CAIAGPGLAGPLASYEQYF.

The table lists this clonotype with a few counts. CDR3 sequence: CASSLAGTGGATETQYF. For the CDR3, the DNA is TGCGCCAGCAGCTTGGCGGGGACAGGGGGCGCTACAGAGACCCAGTACTTC. The chain carries TRBV5-1 and TRBJ2-7; 12 bases are shared with TRBD1. The DNA end is more similar to TRBJ2-5, so the J call may be wrong. Germline V lookup: CDR1 SGHRS, CDR2 YFSETQ. The CDR3 totals 17 residues.

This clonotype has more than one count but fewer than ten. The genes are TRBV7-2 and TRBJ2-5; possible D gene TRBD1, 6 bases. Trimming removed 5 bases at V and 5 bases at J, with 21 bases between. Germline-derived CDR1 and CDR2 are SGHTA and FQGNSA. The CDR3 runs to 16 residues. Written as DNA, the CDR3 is TGTGCCAGCAGCCCACGGGGTGGGACATTCGCGGAGACCCAGTACTTC. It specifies CASSPRGGTFAETQYF.

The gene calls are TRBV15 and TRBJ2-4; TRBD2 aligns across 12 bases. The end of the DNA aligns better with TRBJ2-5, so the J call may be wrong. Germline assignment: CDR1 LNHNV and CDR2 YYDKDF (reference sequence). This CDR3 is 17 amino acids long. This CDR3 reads CATSRARTSGVQETQYF. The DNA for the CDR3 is TGTGCCACCAGCAGAGCTAGGACTAGCGGGGTCCAAGAGACCCAGTACTTC.

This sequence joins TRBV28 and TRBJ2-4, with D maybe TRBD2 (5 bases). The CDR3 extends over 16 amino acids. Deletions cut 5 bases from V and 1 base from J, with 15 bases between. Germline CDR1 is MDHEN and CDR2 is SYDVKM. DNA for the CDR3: TGTGCCAGCAGTGTCCCTAGGGAGTACGCCAAAAACATTCAGTACTTC. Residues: CASSVPREYAKNIQYF.

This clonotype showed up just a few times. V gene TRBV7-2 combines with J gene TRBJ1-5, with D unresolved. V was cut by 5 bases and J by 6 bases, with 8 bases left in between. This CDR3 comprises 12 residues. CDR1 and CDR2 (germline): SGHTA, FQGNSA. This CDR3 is CASSEPFQPQHF. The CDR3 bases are TGTGCCAGCAGCGAACCGTTTCAGCCCCAGCATTTT.

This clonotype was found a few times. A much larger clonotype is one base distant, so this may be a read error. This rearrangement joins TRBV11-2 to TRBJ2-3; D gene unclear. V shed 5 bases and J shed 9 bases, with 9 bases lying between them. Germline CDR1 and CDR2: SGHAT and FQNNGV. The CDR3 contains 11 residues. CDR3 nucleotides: TGTGCCAGCAGCAGTACTTTAACGCAGTATTTT. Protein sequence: CASSSTLTQYF.

The CDR3 is CASRGVMDTEAFF. The CDR3 bases are TGCGCCAGCAGAGGGGTGATGGACACTGAAGCTTTCTTT. The chain couples TRBV10-2 to TRBJ1-1; TRBD1 might be the D (5 bases). Trimming took off 6 bases at V and 3 bases at J, with 11 bases between the two ends. This CDR3 region has 13 residues. Germline V CDR1 and CDR2: WSHSY, SAAADI.

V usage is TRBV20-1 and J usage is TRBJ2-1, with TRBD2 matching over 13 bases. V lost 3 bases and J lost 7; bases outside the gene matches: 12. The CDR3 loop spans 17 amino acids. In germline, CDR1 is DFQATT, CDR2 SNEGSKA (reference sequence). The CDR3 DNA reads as TGCAGTGCTAGTCTTTGGACTAGCGGGAGATATACGAATGAGCAGTTCTTC. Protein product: CSASLWTSGRYTNEQFF.

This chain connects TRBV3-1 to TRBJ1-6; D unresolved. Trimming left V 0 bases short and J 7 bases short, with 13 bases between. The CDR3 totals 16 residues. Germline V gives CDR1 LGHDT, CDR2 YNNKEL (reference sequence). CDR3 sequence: CASSQEIPRRNSPLHF. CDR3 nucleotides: TGTGCCAGCAGCCAAGAAATCCCCAGACGAAATTCACCCCTCCACTTT.

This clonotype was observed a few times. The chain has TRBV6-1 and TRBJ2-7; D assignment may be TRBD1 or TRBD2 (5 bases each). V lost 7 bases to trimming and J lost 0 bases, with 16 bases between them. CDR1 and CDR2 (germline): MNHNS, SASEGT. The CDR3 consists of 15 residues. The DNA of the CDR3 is TGTGCCAGCATTCTCTCCGGGGCTAGCTCCTACGAGCAGTACTTC. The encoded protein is CASILSGASSYEQYF.

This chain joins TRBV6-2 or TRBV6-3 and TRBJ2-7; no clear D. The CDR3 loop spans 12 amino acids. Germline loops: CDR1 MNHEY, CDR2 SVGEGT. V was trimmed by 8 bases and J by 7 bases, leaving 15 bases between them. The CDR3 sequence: CASDDPNNEQYF. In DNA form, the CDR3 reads TGTGCCAGCGATGACCCGAACAATGAGCAGTACTTC.

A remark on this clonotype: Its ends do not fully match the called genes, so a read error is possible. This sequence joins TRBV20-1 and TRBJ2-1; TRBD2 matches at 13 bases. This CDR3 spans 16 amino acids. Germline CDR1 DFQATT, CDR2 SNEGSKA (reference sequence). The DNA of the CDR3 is TGCAGTGCTGGAGAGACTAGCGGGGGGTTCGGGGATGAGCAGTTCTTC. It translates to CSAGETSGGFGDEQFF.

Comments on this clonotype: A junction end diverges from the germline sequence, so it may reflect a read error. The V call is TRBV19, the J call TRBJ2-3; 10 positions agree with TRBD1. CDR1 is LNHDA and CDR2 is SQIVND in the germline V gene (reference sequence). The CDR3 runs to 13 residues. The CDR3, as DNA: TGTGCCAGTAGGCGGACAGGGGGAGATACGCGGTATTTT. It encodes CASRRTGGDTRYF.

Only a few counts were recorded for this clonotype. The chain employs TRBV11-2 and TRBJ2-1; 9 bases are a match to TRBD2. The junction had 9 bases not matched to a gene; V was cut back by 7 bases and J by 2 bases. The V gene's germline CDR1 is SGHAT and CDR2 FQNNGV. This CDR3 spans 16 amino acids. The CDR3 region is CASKLSGRLTYNEQFF. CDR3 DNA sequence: TGTGCCAGCAAACTTAGCGGGAGATTAACCTACAATGAGCAGTTCTTC. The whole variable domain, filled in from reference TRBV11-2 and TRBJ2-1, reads EAGVAQSPRYKIIEKRQSVAFWCNPISGHATLYWYQQILGQGPKLLIQFQNNGVVDDSQLPKDRFSAERLKGVDSTLKIQPAKLEDSAVYLCASKLSGRLTYNEQFFGPGTRLTVL.

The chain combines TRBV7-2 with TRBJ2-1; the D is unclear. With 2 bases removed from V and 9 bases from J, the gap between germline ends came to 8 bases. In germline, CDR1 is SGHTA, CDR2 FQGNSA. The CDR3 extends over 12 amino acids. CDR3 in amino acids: CASSLPLVEQFF. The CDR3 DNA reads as TGTGCCAGCAGCTTACCCCTAGTTGAGCAGTTCTTC.

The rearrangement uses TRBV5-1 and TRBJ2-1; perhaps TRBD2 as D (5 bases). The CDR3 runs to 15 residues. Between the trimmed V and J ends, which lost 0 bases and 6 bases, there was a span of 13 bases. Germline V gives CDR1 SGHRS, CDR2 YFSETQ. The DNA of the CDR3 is TGCGCCAGCAGCTTGGATGGCGGAGGTTTCAATGAGCAGTTCTTC. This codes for CASSLDGGGFNEQFF. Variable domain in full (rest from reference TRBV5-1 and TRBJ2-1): KAGVTQTPRYLIKTRGQQVTLSCSPISGHRSVSWYQQTPGQGLQFLFEYFSETQRNKGNFPGRFSGRQFSNSRSEMNVSTLELGDSALYLCASSLDGGGFNEQFFGPGTRLTVL.

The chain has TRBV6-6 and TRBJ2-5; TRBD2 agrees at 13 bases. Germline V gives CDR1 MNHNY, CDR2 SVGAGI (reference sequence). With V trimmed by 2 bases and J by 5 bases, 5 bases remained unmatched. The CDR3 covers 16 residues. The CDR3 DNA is TGTGCCAGCAGTTACCGGACTAGCGGGAGTGGGGAGACCCAGTACTTC. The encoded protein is CASSYRTSGSGETQYF.

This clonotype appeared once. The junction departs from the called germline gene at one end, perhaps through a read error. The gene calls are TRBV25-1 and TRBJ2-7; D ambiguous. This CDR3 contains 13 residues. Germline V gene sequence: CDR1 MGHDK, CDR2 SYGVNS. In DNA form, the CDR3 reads TGTGTCAGCAGTCCGACCCGCTCCTACGAGCAGTACTTC. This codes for CVSSPTRSYEQYF.

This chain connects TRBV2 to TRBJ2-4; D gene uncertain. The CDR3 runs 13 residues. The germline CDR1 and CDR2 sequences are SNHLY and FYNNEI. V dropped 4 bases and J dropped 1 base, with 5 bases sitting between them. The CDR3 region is CASSVGAKNIQYF. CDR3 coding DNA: TGTGCCAGCAGTGTGGGGGCCAAAAACATTCAGTACTTC.

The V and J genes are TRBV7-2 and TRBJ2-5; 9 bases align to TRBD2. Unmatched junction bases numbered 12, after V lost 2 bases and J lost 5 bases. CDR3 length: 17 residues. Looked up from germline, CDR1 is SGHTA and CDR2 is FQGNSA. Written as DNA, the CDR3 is TGTGCCAGCAGCTTACCCGTTTCTAGCGGGGCTCGGGAGACCCAGTACTTC. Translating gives CASSLPVSSGARETQYF.

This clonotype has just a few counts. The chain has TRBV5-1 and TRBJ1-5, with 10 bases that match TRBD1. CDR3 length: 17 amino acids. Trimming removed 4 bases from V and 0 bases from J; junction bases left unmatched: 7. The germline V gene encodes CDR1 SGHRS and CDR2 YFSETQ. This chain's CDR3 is CASSPRGTGDSNQPQHF. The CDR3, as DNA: TGCGCCAGCAGCCCTCGCGGGACAGGGGATAGCAATCAGCCCCAGCATTTT.

CDR3 protein: CSARNRDSNYGYTF. CDR3 nucleotides: TGCAGTGCTAGGAACCGGGACAGTAACTATGGCTACACCTTC. This rearrangement joins TRBV20-1 to TRBJ1-2; TRBD1 matches at 7 bases. V lost 3 bases to trimming and J lost 1 base; unmatched junction nucleotides: 5. Germline CDR1 reads DFQATT; CDR2 reads SNEGSKA (reference sequence). This CDR3 contains 14 residues.

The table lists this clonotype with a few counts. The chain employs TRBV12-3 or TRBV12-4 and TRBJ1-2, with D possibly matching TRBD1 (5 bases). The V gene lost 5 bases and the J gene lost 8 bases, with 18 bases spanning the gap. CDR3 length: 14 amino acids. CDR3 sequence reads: CASSRGWGMGGYTF. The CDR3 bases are TGTGCCAGCAGTCGGGGATGGGGGATGGGAGGCTACACCTTC.

CDR3 region: CASSPGVFRGGETDTQYF. The CDR3 coding sequence is TGCGCCAGCAGCCCCGGAGTATTCAGGGGGGGGGAAACAGATACGCAGTATTTT. V is TRBV4-1 and J is TRBJ2-3; D tentatively fits TRBD1 or TRBD2 (7 bases each). The germline CDR1 and CDR2 sequences are MGHRA and YSYEKL. The V end was cut by 4 bases, the J end by 3 bases, with 23 bases between. The CDR3 runs to 18 residues.